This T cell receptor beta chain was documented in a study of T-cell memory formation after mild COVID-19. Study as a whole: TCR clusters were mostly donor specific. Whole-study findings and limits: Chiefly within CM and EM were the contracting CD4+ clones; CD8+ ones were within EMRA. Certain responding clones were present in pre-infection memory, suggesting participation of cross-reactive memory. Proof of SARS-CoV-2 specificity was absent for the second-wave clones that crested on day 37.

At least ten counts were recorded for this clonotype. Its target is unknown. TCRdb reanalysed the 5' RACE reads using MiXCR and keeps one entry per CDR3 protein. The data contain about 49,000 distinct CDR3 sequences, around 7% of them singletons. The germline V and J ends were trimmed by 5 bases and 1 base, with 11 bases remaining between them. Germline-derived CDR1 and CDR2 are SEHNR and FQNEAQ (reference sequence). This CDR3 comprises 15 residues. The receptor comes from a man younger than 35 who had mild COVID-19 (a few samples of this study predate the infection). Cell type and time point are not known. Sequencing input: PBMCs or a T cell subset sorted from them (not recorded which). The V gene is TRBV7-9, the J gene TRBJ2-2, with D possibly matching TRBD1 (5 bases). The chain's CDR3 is CASSPNTGNTGELFF. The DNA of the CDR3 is TGTGCCAGCAGCCCTAACACAGGGAACACCGGGGAGCTGTTTTTT. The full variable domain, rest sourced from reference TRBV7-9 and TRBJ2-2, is DTGVSQNPRHKITKRGQNVTFRCDPISEHNRLYWYRQTLGQGPEFLTYFQNEAQLEKSRLLSDRFSAERPKGSFSTLEIQRTEQGDSAMYLCASSPNTGNTGELFFGEGSRLTVL.